Each of the 25 T cell receptor beta chains below was sequenced from the same sample in a study of technical replicates of blood from a handful of donors. Libraries were prepared by immunoSEQ multiplex PCR; TCRdb keeps only in-frame clonotypes and omits some of them. The sample has some 83,000 clones, 90% to 95% seen once. The source material was T cells isolated from PBMCs. The source of these receptors is a human donor in good health.

J is TRBJ1-1 and V is TRBV5-1; D is possibly TRBD1 (6 bases). Trimming pared 1 base from V and 4 bases from J, leaving 8 bases between. The germline V gene encodes CDR1 SGHRS and CDR2 YFSETQ. This CDR3 has 13 amino acids. The chain's CDR3 is CASSLLGGTEAFF. CDR3 coding DNA: TGCGCCAGCAGCTTGTTAGGGGGCACTGAAGCTTTCTTT.

The chain has TRBV4-2 and TRBJ2-1; TRBD2 aligns across 7 bases. This CDR3 has 15 amino acids. Germline loops: CDR1 LGHNA, CDR2 YNFKEQ. V trimming: 0 bases; J trimming: 9 bases; junction bases outside the gene matches: 8. Here the CDR3 reads CASSQDNAGAGEQFF. CDR3 sequence (DNA): TGTGCCAGCAGCCAAGACAACGCGGGAGCGGGTGAGCAGTTCTTC.

The chain links TRBV2 to TRBJ2-1; 14 nucleotides agree with TRBD2. Germline trimming cut 5 bases from V and 7 bases from J; bases unmatched to any gene: 4. The CDR3 contains 15 residues. Looked up from germline, CDR1 is SNHLY and CDR2 is FYNNEI. The CDR3 here is CASSSGTSGRNEQFF. For the CDR3, the DNA is TGTGCCAGCAGTTCCGGGACTAGCGGGAGAAATGAGCAGTTCTTC.

The chain is built from TRBV29-1 and TRBJ1-2; 7 bases are shared with TRBD1. Germline V gene sequence: CDR1 SQVTM, CDR2 ANQGSEA. V lost 7 bases and J lost 2; bases outside the gene matches: 4. This CDR3 comprises 12 residues. This CDR3 reads CSAEDRNYGYTF. The CDR3 nucleotides read TGCAGCGCAGAGGACAGGAACTATGGCTACACCTTC.

This clone has just one count. The chain recombines TRBV29-1 with TRBJ2-3; possible D gene TRBD2, 6 bases. Germline values: CDR1 SQVTM, CDR2 ANQGSEA. V was pared by 7 bases and J by 0 bases, with 11 bases between. The CDR3 runs 13 residues. The CDR3: CSGTGTSTDTQYF. DNA of the CDR3: TGCAGCGGCACCGGGACTAGCACAGATACGCAGTATTTT.

The chain employs TRBV1 and TRBJ2-1; the table gives TRBD2 as D, unverified against the DNA. TRBV1 is reported as a pseudogene. The CDR3 consists of 15 residues. The CDR3 is CTSSQERGTYNEQFF. CDR3 in DNA: TGCACCAGCAGCCAAGAGCGGGGGACCTACAATGAGCAGTTCTTC.

The V and J genes are TRBV6-5 and TRBJ2-1, with 7 bases identical to TRBD2. This CDR3 has 13 amino acids. The germline V gene has CDR1 MNHEY and CDR2 SVGAGI. V lost 6 bases to trimming and J lost 5 bases; unmatched junction nucleotides: 4. As DNA, the CDR3 is TGTGCCAGCAGGACTAGCCTCGACAATGAGCAGTTCTTC. This gives the protein CASRTSLDNEQFF.

The rearrangement joins TRBV5-8 to TRBJ1-4, with TRBD1 as a possible D gene (6 bases). V was clipped by 2 bases and J by 7 bases, with 9 bases between them. Germline V gene data show CDR1 as SGHTS and CDR2 as YDEGEE. The CDR3 sequence is 13 residues long. The CDR3 DNA is TGTGCCAGCAGCTTAAGGGGGACTGAAAAACTGTTTTTT. As protein: CASSLRGTEKLFF.

This chain uses TRBV11-2 with TRBJ2-7; the match to TRBD1 covers 8 bases. The V and J ends lost 5 bases and 4 bases, in that order; junction bases with no gene match: 13. Per the germline V gene, CDR1 is SGHAT and CDR2 is FQNNGV. There are 16 residues in the CDR3. The CDR3 is CASSTISGRGQYEQYF. Written as DNA, the CDR3 is TGTGCCAGCAGCACCATCTCGGGCAGGGGGCAGTACGAGCAGTACTTC.

The gene calls are TRBV15 and TRBJ2-7; a weak D match, TRBD2 (6 bases). CDR1 is LNHNV, CDR2 YYDKDF, per germline (reference sequence). Trimming cost V 8 bases and J 0 bases, with 11 bases left between them. This CDR3 comprises 13 residues. CDR3 protein: CATPETSSYEQYF. DNA for the CDR3: TGTGCCACCCCTGAGACTAGCTCCTACGAGCAGTACTTC.

The chain employs TRBV7-9 and TRBJ2-7; TRBD1 aligns across 8 bases. Germline values: CDR1 SEHNR, CDR2 FQNEAQ (reference sequence). This CDR3 comprises 16 residues. After removal of 1 base from V and 7 bases from J, the junction contained 12 bases not matched to a gene. CDR3 in amino acids: CASSLGLRTGRYEQYF. CDR3 DNA: TGTGCCAGCAGCTTAGGATTACGGACAGGGCGGTATGAGCAGTACTTC.

This sequence joins TRBV4-2 and TRBJ2-1; perhaps TRBD1 as D (6 bases). CDR1 and CDR2 (germline): LGHNA, YNFKEQ. The V gene lost 1 base and the J gene lost 7 bases, with 20 bases spanning the gap. The CDR3 spans 17 residues. As DNA, the CDR3 is TGTGCCAGCAGCCAAGTTGGCTTAAGGGAGAGGGGGAATGAGCAGTTCTTC. Its translation is CASSQVGLRERGNEQFF.

The rearrangement links TRBV6-6 to TRBJ1-5; D is undetermined. The CDR3 spans 15 residues. Per the germline V gene, CDR1 is MNHNY and CDR2 is SVGAGI (reference sequence). Trimming shortened V by 5 bases and J by 4 bases, and 15 bases separated the two germline ends. The CDR3 region has the DNA TGTGCCAGCAGTAACCACGGAGATGGGAATCAGCCCCAGCATTTT. Translated: CASSNHGDGNQPQHF.

V gene TRBV25-1 combines with J gene TRBJ1-1, with D possibly being TRBD1 (6 bases). The V end was cut by 8 bases, the J end by 4 bases, with 8 bases between. CDR3 length: 11 amino acids. Per germline, CDR1 MGHDK and CDR2 SYGVNS. This CDR3 reads CASGQRTEAFF. Here the CDR3 DNA reads TGTGCCAGCGGACAGCGCACTGAAGCTTTCTTT.

The V and J genes are TRBV6-1 and TRBJ2-5, with a possible D match to TRBD2 (6 bases). The DNA end favors TRBJ2-7, so the J call may be wrong. Per the germline V gene, CDR1 is MNHNS and CDR2 is SASEGT. The CDR3 sequence is 14 residues long. This CDR3 reads CASSEGLGFYEQYF. CDR3 DNA: TGTGCCAGCAGTGAAGGACTAGGTTTTTACGAGCAGTACTTC.

This clone appeared a single time. As the CDR3 is not closed by the conserved phenylalanine or tryptophan, this likely results from a read error. The limits of the CDR3 on the DNA are not certain, so only TCRdb's listed CDR3 is given. V usage is TRBV6-5 and J usage is TRBJ2-7; whether TRBD1, the table's D call, matches the DNA was not checked. The CDR3 totals 13 residues, both ends included. Germline values: CDR1 MNHEY, CDR2 SVGAGI. The chain's CDR3 is CASSYSAGGQGFY.

For this clone: A read error may account for a junction end that differs from germline. V and J are TRBV6-6 and TRBJ1-6; D remains ambiguous. CDR1 is MNHNY and CDR2 is SVGAGI in the germline V gene (reference sequence). CDR3 length equals 12 residues. CDR3 residues: CASSTYNSPLHF. In DNA, the CDR3 is TGTGCCAGCAGCACCTACAATTCACCCCTCCACTTT.

CDR3 coding DNA: TGTGCCAGCAGTTTATTTAGCGGAGTGTACTTC. It translates to CASSLFSGVYF. The rearrangement joins TRBV28 to TRBJ2-7, with TRBD2 as a possible D gene (6 bases). Germline V gene lookup returns CDR1 MDHEN and CDR2 SYDVKM. CDR3 size: 11 residues. Trimming removed 1 base at V and 12 bases at J, with 10 bases between.

The chain combines TRBV5-1 with TRBJ2-2; D unclear. The CDR3 sequence is 15 residues long. Germline V gene data show CDR1 as SGHRS and CDR2 as YFSETQ. The V gene lost 4 bases and the J gene lost 0 bases, with 10 bases spanning the gap. CDR3 nucleotide sequence: TGCGCCAGCAGCCGCCCAGGTTCGAACACCGGGGAGCTGTTTTTT. Its translation: CASSRPGSNTGELFF.

The rearrangement joins TRBV19 to TRBJ1-1; D remains ambiguous. V dropped 6 bases and J dropped 2 bases, with 16 bases sitting between them. The CDR3 extends over 15 amino acids. Germline V gene data show CDR1 as LNHDA and CDR2 as SQIVND (reference sequence). The CDR3: CASSRVDSRNTEAFF. The CDR3 nucleotides read TGTGCCAGTAGCCGGGTCGACTCTCGCAACACTGAAGCTTTCTTT.

The CDR3 spells CASSPTTDRGWSPLHF. DNA for the CDR3: TGTGCCAGCAGCCCGACAACCGACAGGGGATGGTCACCCCTCCACTTT. The rearrangement links TRBV5-8 to TRBJ1-6; TRBD1 matches at 8 bases. CDR3 length: 16 residues. From germline, CDR1 is SGHTS and CDR2 YDEGEE. J gave up 10 bases and V 4 bases, and 13 bases lay outside the gene matches.

The chain combines TRBV7-2 with TRBJ1-5; D unresolved. Trimming removed 2 bases from V and 0 bases from J, with 11 bases in between. The germline CDR1 and CDR2 sequences are SGHTA and FQGNSA. CDR3 length equals 16 residues. DNA for the CDR3: TGTGCCAGCAGCTTAACGGGAGTTTATAGCAATCAGCCCCAGCATTTT. Residues: CASSLTGVYSNQPQHF. Looking up the rest from reference TRBV7-2 and TRBJ1-5 gives the full variable domain: GAGVSQSPSNKVTEKGKDVELRCDPISGHTALYWYRQSLGQGLEFLIYFQGNSAPDKSGLPSDRFSAERTGGSVSTLTIQRTQQEDSAVYLCASSLTGVYSNQPQHFGDGTRLSIL.

The rearrangement links TRBV9 to TRBJ1-4, with 7 bases matching TRBD1. CDR3 length: 20 amino acids. Looked up from germline, CDR1 is SGDLS and CDR2 is YYNGEE. The ends lost 3 bases at V and 3 bases at J; junction bases unmatched: 20. CDR3 nucleotide sequence: TGTGCCAGCAGCGCCCAGGCAGGGGGTCACGGAGTGGGCGCTAATGAAAAACTGTTTTTT. It is translated as CASSAQAGGHGVGANEKLFF.

V and J are TRBV27 and TRBJ1-1; D gene uncertain. Trimming pared 1 base from V and 0 bases from J, leaving 12 bases between. This CDR3 spans 16 amino acids. The germline CDR1 and CDR2 sequences are MNHEY and SMNVEV (reference sequence). DNA of the CDR3: TGTGCCAGCAGTTTATTTCTCAGCGGAATGAACACTGAAGCTTTCTTT. Protein sequence: CASSLFLSGMNTEAFF.

The chain recombines TRBV4-2 with TRBJ2-3, with D perhaps TRBD1 (6 bases). V was trimmed by 8 bases and J by 2 bases, leaving 14 bases between them. CDR3 length equals 14 residues. Germline V gene sequence: CDR1 LGHNA, CDR2 YNFKEQ. CDR3 DNA sequence: TGTGCCAGCGGTCAACGGACAGACACAGATACGCAGTATTTT. Translation: CASGQRTDTDTQYF.